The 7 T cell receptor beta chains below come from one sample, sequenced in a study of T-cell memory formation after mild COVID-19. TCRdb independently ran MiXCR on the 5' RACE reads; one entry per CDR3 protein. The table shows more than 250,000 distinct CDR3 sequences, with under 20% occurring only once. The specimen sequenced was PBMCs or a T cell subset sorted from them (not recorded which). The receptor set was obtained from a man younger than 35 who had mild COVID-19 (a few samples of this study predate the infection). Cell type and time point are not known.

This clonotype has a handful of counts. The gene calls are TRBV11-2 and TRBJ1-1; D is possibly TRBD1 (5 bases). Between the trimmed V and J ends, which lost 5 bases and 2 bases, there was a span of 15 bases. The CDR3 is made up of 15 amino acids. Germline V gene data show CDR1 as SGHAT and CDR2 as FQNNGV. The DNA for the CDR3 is TGTGCCAGCAGCCGCACGGGGGGGGTAAACACTGAAGCTTTCTTT. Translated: CASSRTGGVNTEAFF.

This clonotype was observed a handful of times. The CDR3: CASSYGQGTDIQYF. CDR3 DNA sequence: TGCGCCAGCAGCTACGGACAGGGGACGGACATTCAGTACTTC. The chain employs TRBV5-1 and TRBJ2-4; 9 bases are a match to TRBD1. V trimming: 3 bases; J trimming: 8 bases; junction bases outside the gene matches: 6. CDR3 size: 14 residues. The germline CDR1 and CDR2 sequences are SGHRS and YFSETQ.

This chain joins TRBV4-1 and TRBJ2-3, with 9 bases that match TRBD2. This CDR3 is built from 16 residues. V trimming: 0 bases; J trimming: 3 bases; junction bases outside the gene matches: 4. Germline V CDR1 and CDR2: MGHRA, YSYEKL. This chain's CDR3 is CASSQDSSGGTDTQYF. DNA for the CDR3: TGCGCCAGCAGCCAAGATTCCAGCGGGGGGACAGATACGCAGTATTTT.

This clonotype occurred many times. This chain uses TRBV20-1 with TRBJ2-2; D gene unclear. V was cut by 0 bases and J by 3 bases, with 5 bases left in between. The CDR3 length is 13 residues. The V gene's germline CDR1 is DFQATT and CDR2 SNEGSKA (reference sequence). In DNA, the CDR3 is TGCAGTGCTAGAGATCACGACACCGGGGAGCTGTTTTTT. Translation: CSARDHDTGELFF.

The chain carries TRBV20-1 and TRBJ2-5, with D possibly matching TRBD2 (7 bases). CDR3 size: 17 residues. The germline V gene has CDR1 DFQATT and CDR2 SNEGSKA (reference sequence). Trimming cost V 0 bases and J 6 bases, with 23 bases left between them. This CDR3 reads CSARDSGRGASAKTQYF. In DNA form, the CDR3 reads TGCAGTGCTAGAGATTCGGGACGGGGGGCTTCGGCCAAGACCCAGTACTTC.

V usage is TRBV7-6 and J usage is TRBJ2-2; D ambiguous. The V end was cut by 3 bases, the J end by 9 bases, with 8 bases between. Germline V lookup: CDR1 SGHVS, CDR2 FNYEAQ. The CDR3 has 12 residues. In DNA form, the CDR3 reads TGTGCCAGCAGCTTGGATAGCCGGGAGCTGTTTTTT. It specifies CASSLDSRELFF. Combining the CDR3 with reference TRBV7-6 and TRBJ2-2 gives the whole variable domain GAGVSQSPRYKVTKRGQDVALRCDPISGHVSLYWYRQALGQGPEFLTYFNYEAQQDKSGLPNDRFSAERPEGSISTLTIQRTEQRDSAMYRCASSLDSRELFFGEGSRLTVL.

CDR3 in DNA: TGTGCCAGTAGTGCCGGGACAACCAGGGATACGCAGTATTTT. Amino acids: CASSAGTTRDTQYF. This sequence joins TRBV19 and TRBJ2-3; maybe TRBD1 (6 bases). In germline, CDR1 is LNHDA, CDR2 SQIVND (reference sequence). V was clipped by 5 bases and J by 6 bases, with 15 bases between them. The length of the CDR3 is 14 residues.